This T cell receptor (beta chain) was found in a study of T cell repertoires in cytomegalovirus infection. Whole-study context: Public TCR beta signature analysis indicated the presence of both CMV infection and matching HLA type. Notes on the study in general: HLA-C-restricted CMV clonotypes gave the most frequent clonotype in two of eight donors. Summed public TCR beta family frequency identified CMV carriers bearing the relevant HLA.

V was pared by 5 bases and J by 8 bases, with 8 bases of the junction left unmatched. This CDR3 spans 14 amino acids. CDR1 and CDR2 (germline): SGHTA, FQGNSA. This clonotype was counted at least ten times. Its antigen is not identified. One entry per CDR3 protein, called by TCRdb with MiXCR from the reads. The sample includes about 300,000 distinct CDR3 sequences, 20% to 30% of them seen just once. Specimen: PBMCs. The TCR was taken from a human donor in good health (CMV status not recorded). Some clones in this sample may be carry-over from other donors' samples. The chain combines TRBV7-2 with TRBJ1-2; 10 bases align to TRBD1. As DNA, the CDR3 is TGTGCCAGCAGCACCCGACAGGGGGCCTTGGGCTACACCTTC. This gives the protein CASSTRQGALGYTF.